This is a list of T cell receptor beta chains from one sample in a study of T cell responses to AZD1222 COVID-19 vaccine. Generated by immunoSEQ multiplex PCR, the TCRdb table keeps only in-frame clones and is missing some. The table has more than 250,000 clones, 80% to 95% seen once. The source was peripheral blood, collected on day 0 of AZD1222 vaccination. The receptors derive from an adult in good health. The CDR3 runs from the conserved cysteine through the conserved F or W. Each record gives: V gene, clone size, J gene, D gene, CDR3 protein, CDR3 DNA. D genes are given only for firm matches. Where a row states a size, it is once, few, many or the class of an expanded clone; other rows omit it.

v_gene: TRBV4-1
abundance: NA
j_gene: TRBJ2-1
d_gene: TRBD2
CDR3aa: CASSQRRIERGGMNEQFF
CDR3nt: TGCGCCAGCAGCCAAAGAAGGATCGAGCGGGGGGGCATGAATGAGCAGTTCTTC

v_gene: TRBV28
abundance: NA
j_gene: TRBJ1-4
d_gene: TRBD1
CDR3aa: CASRSRQGGSEKLFF
CDR3nt: TGTGCCAGCAGATCCCGACAGGGGGGAAGTGAAAAACTGTTTTTT

v_gene: TRBV19
abundance: NA
j_gene: TRBJ2-3
d_gene: NA
CDR3aa: CASSIEPDTQYF
CDR3nt: TGTGCCAGTAGTATAGAACCGGATACGCAGTATTTT

v_gene: TRBV19
abundance: NA
j_gene: TRBJ1-1
d_gene: NA
CDR3aa: CASTRGSTNTEAFF
CDR3nt: TGTGCCAGTACCAGGGGAAGTACGAACACTGAAGCTTTCTTT

v_gene: TRBV19
abundance: NA
j_gene: TRBJ1-6
d_gene: TRBD1
CDR3aa: CASGGQGTSSYNSPLHF
CDR3nt: TGTGCCAGTGGAGGACAGGGAACCAGCTCCTATAATTCACCCCTCCACTTT

v_gene: TRBV4-2
abundance: NA
j_gene: TRBJ1-1
d_gene: TRBD1
CDR3aa: CASSQKDREAFF
CDR3nt: TGTGCCAGCAGCCAAAAGGACAGGGAAGCTTTCTTT

v_gene: TRBV7-2
abundance: NA
j_gene: TRBJ2-3
d_gene: NA
CDR3aa: CASSSALAEIFPDTQYF
CDR3nt: TGTGCCAGCAGCTCGGCCTTAGCGGAGATTTTCCCAGATACGCAGTATTTT

v_gene: TRBV7-6
abundance: NA
j_gene: TRBJ2-6
d_gene: NA
CDR3aa: CASSLGSLLSGANVLTF
CDR3nt: TGTGCCAGCAGCTTAGGGTCCCTCCTCTCTGGGGCCAACGTCCTGACTTTC

v_gene: TRBV18
abundance: NA
j_gene: TRBJ2-2
d_gene: TRBD2
CDR3aa: CASSNLLAGGTGELFF
CDR3nt: TGTGCCAGCTCAAACCTGCTAGCGGGAGGCACCGGGGAGCTGTTTTTT

v_gene: TRBV7-2
abundance: once
j_gene: TRBJ1-2
d_gene: NA
CDR3aa: CASSLARGGAGGYTF
CDR3nt: TGTGCCAGCAGCTTAGCGCGGGGGGGCGCGGGTGGCTACACCTTC

v_gene: TRBV6-5
abundance: NA
j_gene: TRBJ1-2
d_gene: NA
CDR3aa: CAVGARYGYTF
CDR3nt: TGTGCGGTGGGGGCGCGGTATGGCTACACCTTC

v_gene: TRBV12-3/TRBV12-4
abundance: NA
j_gene: TRBJ2-3
d_gene: TRBD1
CDR3aa: CASRPGGGLYF
CDR3nt: TGTGCCAGCAGACCAGGGGGCGGGCTGTATTTT

v_gene: TRBV2
abundance: NA
j_gene: TRBJ1-3
d_gene: NA
CDR3aa: CASSEWDSGNTIYF
CDR3nt: TGTGCCAGCAGTGAATGGGACTCTGGAAACACCATATATTTT

v_gene: TRBV5-1
abundance: NA
j_gene: TRBJ2-5
d_gene: NA
CDR3aa: CASSLVQIQETQYF
CDR3nt: TGCGCCAGCAGCTTAGTACAGATACAAGAGACCCAGTACTTC

v_gene: TRBV28
abundance: NA
j_gene: TRBJ1-1
d_gene: NA
CDR3aa: CASSLKSLAAFF
CDR3nt: TGTGCCAGCAGTTTAAAAAGCCTAGCAGCTTTCTTT

v_gene: TRBV5-1
abundance: NA
j_gene: TRBJ2-3
d_gene: NA
CDR3aa: CASSTATTDTQYF
CDR3nt: TGCGCCAGCAGCACGGCTACCACAGATACGCAGTATTTT

v_gene: TRBV5-4
abundance: once
j_gene: TRBJ2-7
d_gene: NA
CDR3aa: CASSLGRGNEQYF
CDR3nt: TGTGCCAGCAGCTTAGGCAGGGGAAACGAGCAGTACTTC

v_gene: TRBV6-6
abundance: NA
j_gene: TRBJ1-3
d_gene: NA
CDR3aa: CASMAGSGNTIYF
CDR3nt: TGTGCCAGCATGGCGGGGTCTGGAAACACCATATATTTT

v_gene: TRBV6-1
abundance: NA
j_gene: TRBJ2-1
d_gene: NA
CDR3aa: CASSDRRGMNEQFF
CDR3nt: TGTGCCAGCAGTGACCGTAGGGGGATGAATGAGCAGTTCTTC

v_gene: TRBV7-8
abundance: NA
j_gene: TRBJ1-1
d_gene: NA
CDR3aa: CASPDTISRAFF
CDR3nt: TGTGCCAGCCCGGATACGATCTCGCGCGCTTTCTTT

v_gene: TRBV29-1
abundance: NA
j_gene: TRBJ2-7
d_gene: NA
CDR3aa: CSVDSLRTYEQYF
CDR3nt: TGCAGCGTTGACTCTTTAAGGACCTACGAGCAGTACTTC

v_gene: TRBV7-9
abundance: NA
j_gene: TRBJ2-7
d_gene: NA
CDR3aa: CASSLPRDLTYEQYF
CDR3nt: TGTGCCAGCAGCTTACCAAGGGATCTCACCTACGAGCAGTACTTC

v_gene: TRBV2
abundance: NA
j_gene: TRBJ1-6
d_gene: NA
CDR3aa: CASTPNQGVSSPLHF
CDR3nt: TGTGCCAGCACCCCAAATCAGGGAGTAAGTTCACCCCTCCACTTT

v_gene: TRBV3-1/TRBV3-2
abundance: NA
j_gene: TRBJ2-3
d_gene: NA
CDR3aa: CASSPLDSTDTQYF
CDR3nt: TGTGCCAGCAGCCCGCTGGACAGCACAGATACGCAGTATTTT

v_gene: TRBV5-6
abundance: NA
j_gene: TRBJ2-1
d_gene: NA
CDR3aa: CASSPIAARGHNEQFF
CDR3nt: TGTGCCAGCAGCCCTATTGCGGCCCGAGGACACAATGAGCAGTTCTTC

v_gene: TRBV28
abundance: NA
j_gene: TRBJ2-2
d_gene: TRBD1
CDR3aa: CASSSTGHTGELFF
CDR3nt: TGTGCCAGCAGTTCGACAGGGCACACCGGGGAGCTGTTTTTT

v_gene: TRBV4-1
abundance: NA
j_gene: TRBJ1-5
d_gene: NA
CDR3aa: CASSQEWLNQPQHF
CDR3nt: TGCGCCAGCAGCCAAGAGTGGTTAAATCAGCCCCAGCATTTT

v_gene: TRBV3-1/TRBV3-2
abundance: NA
j_gene: TRBJ2-2
d_gene: TRBD1
CDR3aa: CASRDRGDRELFF
CDR3nt: TGTGCCAGCAGGGACAGGGGGGACCGGGAGCTGTTTTTT

v_gene: TRBV28
abundance: once
j_gene: TRBJ1-1
d_gene: NA
CDR3aa: CASEVNTEAFF
CDR3nt: TGTGCCAGCGAGGTTAACACTGAAGCTTTCTTT

v_gene: TRBV7-2
abundance: NA
j_gene: TRBJ2-7
d_gene: TRBD2
CDR3aa: CASSPGGAIYEQYF
CDR3nt: TGTGCCAGCAGCCCGGGGGGGGCTATCTACGAGCAGTACTTC

v_gene: TRBV5-4
abundance: NA
j_gene: TRBJ1-1
d_gene: NA
CDR3aa: CASSSGSRVNTEAFF
CDR3nt: TGTGCCAGCAGCTCCGGCTCCAGGGTGAACACTGAAGCTTTCTTT

v_gene: TRBV7-2
abundance: NA
j_gene: TRBJ1-1
d_gene: NA
CDR3aa: CASSLAREAFF
CDR3nt: TGTGCCAGCAGCTTAGCCCGTGAAGCTTTCTTT

v_gene: TRBV2
abundance: once
j_gene: TRBJ1-1
d_gene: NA
CDR3aa: CASSTTGPMNTEAFF
CDR3nt: TGTGCCAGCAGTACGACAGGCCCCATGAACACTGAAGCTTTCTTT

v_gene: TRBV5-4
abundance: NA
j_gene: TRBJ1-3
d_gene: NA
CDR3aa: CASSLGQDSGNTIYF
CDR3nt: TGTGCCAGCAGCTTGGGGCAGGACTCTGGAAACACCATATATTTT

v_gene: TRBV7-2
abundance: NA
j_gene: TRBJ2-2
d_gene: NA
CDR3aa: CASSLGVGLRALFF
CDR3nt: TGTGCCAGCAGCTTAGGCGTGGGCCTCCGGGCTCTGTTTTTT

v_gene: TRBV6-5
abundance: NA
j_gene: TRBJ2-1
d_gene: NA
CDR3aa: CASRKAHSDNEQFF
CDR3nt: TGTGCCAGCAGAAAAGCCCATTCCGACAATGAGCAGTTCTTC

v_gene: TRBV12-3/TRBV12-4
abundance: NA
j_gene: TRBJ2-5
d_gene: NA
CDR3aa: CASSFSGMETQYF
CDR3nt: TGTGCCAGCAGTTTTTCCGGGATGGAGACCCAGTACTTC

v_gene: TRBV7-9
abundance: NA
j_gene: TRBJ1-2
d_gene: NA
CDR3aa: CASSMDNRYTF
CDR3nt: TGTGCCAGCAGCATGGACAACAGGTACACCTTC

v_gene: TRBV23-1
abundance: NA
j_gene: TRBJ1-1
d_gene: TRBD1
CDR3aa: CASSHPGGPTEAFF
CDR3nt: TGCGCCAGCAGTCACCCAGGGGGTCCCACTGAAGCTTTCTTT

v_gene: TRBV7-3
abundance: NA
j_gene: TRBJ1-5
d_gene: TRBD1
CDR3aa: CASSLIQVGDRGDKGNQPQHF
CDR3nt: TGTGCCAGCAGCTTAATTCAAGTTGGGGACAGGGGTGATAAAGGCAATCAGCCCCAGCATTTT

v_gene: TRBV4-1
abundance: NA
j_gene: TRBJ1-5
d_gene: NA
CDR3aa: CASSPGGGYVDQPQHF
CDR3nt: TGCGCCAGCAGCCCCGGTGGGGGTTATGTGGATCAGCCCCAGCATTTT

v_gene: TRBV11-2
abundance: NA
j_gene: TRBJ2-2
d_gene: TRBD2
CDR3aa: CASSLGTSVPGELFF
CDR3nt: TGTGCCAGCAGCTTGGGGACTAGCGTACCCGGGGAGCTGTTTTTT

v_gene: TRBV7-2
abundance: NA
j_gene: TRBJ2-2
d_gene: NA
CDR3aa: CASSPAPNTGELFF
CDR3nt: TGTGCCAGCAGCCCCGCTCCGAACACCGGGGAGCTGTTTTTT

v_gene: TRBV2
abundance: once
j_gene: TRBJ1-2
d_gene: NA
CDR3aa: CASSVEGGQNYGYTF
CDR3nt: TGTGCCAGCAGTGTTGAAGGGGGACAAAACTATGGCTACACCTTC

v_gene: TRBV7-2
abundance: NA
j_gene: TRBJ2-1
d_gene: TRBD1
CDR3aa: CASSSTGTGGYNEQFF
CDR3nt: TGTGCCAGCAGCTCGACCGGGACAGGAGGGTACAATGAGCAGTTCTTC

v_gene: TRBV5-4
abundance: few
j_gene: TRBJ2-1
d_gene: NA
CDR3aa: CASSLNGEQFF
CDR3nt: TGTGCCAGCAGCCTAAATGGTGAGCAGTTCTTC

v_gene: TRBV5-1
abundance: NA
j_gene: TRBJ2-5
d_gene: TRBD1
CDR3aa: CASASTGGGETQYF
CDR3nt: TGCGCCAGCGCTTCGACAGGGGGGGGCGAGACCCAGTACTTC

v_gene: TRBV9
abundance: once
j_gene: TRBJ1-1
d_gene: NA
CDR3aa: CASSAMAMNTEAFF
CDR3nt: TGTGCCAGCAGCGCTATGGCGATGAACACTGAAGCTTTCTTT

v_gene: TRBV2
abundance: NA
j_gene: TRBJ1-4
d_gene: NA
CDR3aa: CASAGRTGDIVEKLFF
CDR3nt: TGTGCCAGCGCGGGGCGGACTGGGGACATTGTTGAAAAACTGTTTTTT

v_gene: TRBV3-1/TRBV3-2
abundance: NA
j_gene: TRBJ2-3
d_gene: TRBD2
CDR3aa: CASSQGAGGYTDTQYF
CDR3nt: TGTGCCAGCAGCCAAGGAGCGGGGGGTTACACAGATACGCAGTATTTT

v_gene: TRBV20-1
abundance: NA
j_gene: TRBJ1-2
d_gene: NA
CDR3aa: CSRGDYGYTF
CDR3nt: TGCAGTAGAGGGGACTATGGCTACACCTTC

v_gene: TRBV11-2
abundance: NA
j_gene: TRBJ1-3
d_gene: TRBD1
CDR3aa: CASSRTGLNTIYF
CDR3nt: TGTGCCAGCAGCCGGACAGGGCTAAACACCATATATTTT

v_gene: TRBV5-1
abundance: NA
j_gene: TRBJ2-1
d_gene: NA
CDR3aa: CASSYGTRNEQFF
CDR3nt: TGCGCCAGCAGCTACGGGACAAGGAATGAGCAGTTCTTC

v_gene: TRBV3-1/TRBV3-2
abundance: once
j_gene: TRBJ1-1
d_gene: NA
CDR3aa: CASSARGQGTEAFF
CDR3nt: TGTGCCAGCAGCGCCCGGGGGCAGGGAACTGAAGCTTTCTTT